The clone carrying this T cell receptor (beta chain) turned up a few times. CDR1 is GTSNPN, CDR2 SVGIG, per germline (reference sequence). The CDR3 spans 13 residues. Trimming removed 3 bases at V and 4 bases at J, with 9 bases between. Only in-frame clones appear in the TCRdb table, and some are missing; sequencing was by immunoSEQ multiplex PCR. The sample carries about 220,000 clones, around 86% recorded once. The record originates from a study of blood T cell repertoires in COVID-19. The source of this sequence is a human donor in a cohort sampled during active COVID-19. The material sequenced was peripheral blood. The chain joins TRBV30 to TRBJ2-2, with D tentatively TRBD2 (5 bases). CDR3 region: CAWRGSSTGELFF. CDR3 bases: TGTGCCTGGAGGGGGAGCAGCACCGGGGAGCTGTTTTTT. The variable domain in full, with the rest retrieved from reference TRBV30 and TRBJ2-2, is SQTIHQWPATLVQPVGSPLSLECTVEGTSNPNLYWYRQAAGRGLQLLFYSVGIGQISSEVPQNLSASRPQDRQFILSSKKLLLSDSGFYLCAWRGSSTGELFFGEGSRLTVL.